Given below is one TCR beta chain in context. Its antigen is unknown. The time point denotes: pre-treatment sample, taken before nivolumab and TIL therapy. The tumor samples were excised metastases, mostly pleural nodules or supraclavicular lymph nodes. Tumor harvest preceded PD-1/PD-L1 blockade, followed by nivolumab treatment. This specimen belongs to a study of TIL therapy for anti-PD-1-resistant metastatic lung cancer. General study points: This highly selected cohort may not generalize to typical lung cancer patients.

The V gene lost 5 bases and the J gene lost 7 bases, with 11 bases spanning the gap. This CDR3 region has 13 residues. The germline V gene has CDR1 SNHLY and CDR2 FYNNEI. The immunoSEQ assay was v3. The assay was immunoSEQ multiplex PCR, and TCRdb's table has in-frame clones only and misses some. Of some 90,000 clones listed, less than 70% are singletons. The receptor was derived from a person aged 30 to 80 with non-small cell lung cancer. The chain has TRBV2 and TRBJ2-2, with unresolved D. The sample consisted of tumor tissue, taken at baseline. In DNA, the CDR3 is TGTGCCAGCAGTCCCTCTTCAGTCGGGGAGCTGTTTTTT. Its translation is CASSPSSVGELFF.